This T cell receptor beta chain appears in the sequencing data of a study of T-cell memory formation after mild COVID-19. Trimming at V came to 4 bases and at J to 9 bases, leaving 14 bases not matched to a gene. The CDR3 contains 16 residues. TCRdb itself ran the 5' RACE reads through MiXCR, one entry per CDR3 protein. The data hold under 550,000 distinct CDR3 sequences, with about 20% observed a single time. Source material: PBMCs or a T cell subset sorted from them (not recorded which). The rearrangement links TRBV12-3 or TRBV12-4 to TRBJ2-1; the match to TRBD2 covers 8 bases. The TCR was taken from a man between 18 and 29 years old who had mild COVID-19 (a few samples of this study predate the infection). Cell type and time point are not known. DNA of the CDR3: TGTGCCAGCAGTTCGGGGGCGGGTAGCGGGGTCGCTGAGCAGTTCTTC. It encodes CASSSGAGSGVAEQFF.